The clone carrying this T cell receptor (beta chain) was recorded only once. As yet, its antigen is unknown. The CDR3 contains 15 residues. V shed 1 base and J shed 4 bases, with 16 bases lying between them. CDR1 is GTSNPN and CDR2 is SVGIG in the germline V gene (reference sequence). The data belong to a study of beta chain features in type 1 diabetes. The wider study: Examination spanned around 110 million sorted cells from all samples. Study-level findings and limits: When Type 1 diabetes patients were examined, their TCRB CDR3s proved moderately but significantly shorter in all four CD4+ subsets. A PCR bias possibly favoring shorter templates would apply equally to patients and controls.

TCRB transcripts that were expressed got sequenced, as all of the isolated RNA had been reverse transcribed. Generated by immunoSEQ multiplex PCR, the TCRdb table keeps only in-frame clones and is missing some. The sample yields about 160,000 clones, over 55% seen once. Stem cell-like memory, regulatory, central memory and naive CD4+ cells were sorted via CD45RO/CCR7/CD25/CD127/CD95/CD27. The chain combines TRBV30 with TRBJ2-5; TRBD2 is a possible D gene (6 bases). The receptor was derived from a man younger than 45 with type 1 diabetes. The source material was naive CD4+ T cells from blood. Here the CDR3 reads CAWSGEPAGTETQYF. The CDR3, as DNA: TGTGCCTGGAGTGGCGAACCTGCGGGGACAGAGACCCAGTACTTC.